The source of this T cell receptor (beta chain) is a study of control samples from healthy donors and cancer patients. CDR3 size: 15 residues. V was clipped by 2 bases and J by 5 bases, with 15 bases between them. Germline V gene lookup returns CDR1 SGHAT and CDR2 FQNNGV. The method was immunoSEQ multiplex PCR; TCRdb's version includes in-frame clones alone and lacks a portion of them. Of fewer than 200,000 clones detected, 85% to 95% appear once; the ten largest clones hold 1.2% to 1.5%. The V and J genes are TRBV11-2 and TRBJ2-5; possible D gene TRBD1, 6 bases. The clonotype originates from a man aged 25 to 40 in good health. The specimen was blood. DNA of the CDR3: TGTGCCAGCAGCTTACAGGGGCGCCCAAAGGAGACCCAGTACTTC. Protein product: CASSLQGRPKETQYF.